The 17 T cell receptor beta chains given below trace back to one sample, sequenced in a study of OX40 agonist ivuxolimab in advanced cancers. The repertoire was sequenced with immunoSEQ multiplex PCR; TCRdb's copy has only in-frame clones and lacks some. The sample lists 89,000 or so clones, 75% to 95% seen once, with 8.4% in the top ten. This specimen was CD4+ or CD8+ T cells sorted from blood, taken in a trial of the OX40 agonist ivuxolimab. The source is an adult with an advanced solid tumor such as melanoma, head and neck, liver or kidney cancer.

The chain is built from TRBV6-5 and TRBJ2-7; 8 bases align to TRBD2. Losses at the gene ends were 6 bases for V and 5 bases for J; bases not matched to a gene: 6. This CDR3 region has 13 residues. Per the germline V gene, CDR1 is MNHEY and CDR2 is SVGAGI. The CDR3 loop is CASSWTSINEQYF. The DNA for the CDR3 is TGTGCCAGCAGCTGGACTAGCATAAACGAGCAGTACTTC.

The chain links TRBV10-1 to TRBJ2-5; no clear D. V was clipped by 4 bases and J by 5 bases, with 5 bases between them. Germline V gene lookup returns CDR1 WNHNN and CDR2 SYGVQD (reference sequence). The CDR3 extends over 11 amino acids. As DNA, the CDR3 is TGCGCCAGCAGTGGCACGGAGACCCAGTACTTC. It specifies CASSGTETQYF.

The J gene is TRBJ2-1, the V gene TRBV6-6, with D unclear. This CDR3 is 13 amino acids long. With 4 bases removed from V and 4 bases from J, the gap between germline ends came to 8 bases. CDR1 MNHNY and CDR2 SVGAGI come from the germline V gene (reference sequence). The CDR3 region is CASSFDLYNEQFF. For the CDR3, the DNA is TGTGCCAGCAGTTTCGACTTGTACAATGAGCAGTTCTTC.

The rearrangement joins TRBV15 to TRBJ1-1, with D uncertain. The CDR3 sequence is 15 residues long. Germline V lookup: CDR1 LNHNV, CDR2 YYDKDF (reference sequence). Trimming shortened V by 0 bases and J by 3 bases, and 11 bases separated the two germline ends. The CDR3 loop reads CATSRDLATHTEAFF. The CDR3 DNA sequence: TGTGCCACCAGCAGAGATCTAGCAACCCACACTGAAGCTTTCTTT. The full variable domain, with the rest looked up from reference TRBV15 and TRBJ1-1, is DAMVIQNPRYQVTQFGKPVTLSCSQTLNHNVMYWYQQKSSQAPKLLFHYYDKDFNNEADTPDNFQSRRPNTSFCFLDIRSPGLGDTAMYLCATSRDLATHTEAFFGQGTRLTVV.

The rearrangement joins TRBV4-1 to TRBJ2-1; perhaps D is TRBD1 or TRBD2 (5 bases each). The V gene's germline CDR1 is MGHRA and CDR2 YSYEKL. Trimming stripped 5 bases from V and 10 bases from J, with 15 bases between. The CDR3 totals 13 residues. CDR3 in DNA: TGCGCCAGCAGCGCCCCCATGGGACCCGAGCAGTTCTTC. It specifies CASSAPMGPEQFF.

The V call is TRBV15, the J call TRBJ2-1; maybe TRBD2 (6 bases). The germline V gene has CDR1 LNHNV and CDR2 YYDKDF (reference sequence). Trimming cost V 1 base and J 4 bases, with 17 bases left between them. The CDR3 length is 17 residues. For the CDR3, the DNA is TGTGCCACCAGCAGAGGGTTTCGGCTAGCGACTTACAATGAGCAGTTCTTC. Translated, it gives CATSRGFRLATYNEQFF.

The chain carries TRBV5-6 and TRBJ2-1; 7 bases line up with TRBD2. The CDR3 is 17 amino acids. V was clipped by 0 bases and J by 1 base; unmatched bases: 7. Germline CDR1 and CDR2: SGHDT and YYEEEE. The CDR3 nucleotides read TGTGCCAGCAGCTTGGATCAAACTAGCGAGTCCTACAATGAGCAGTTCTTC. Its protein is CASSLDQTSESYNEQFF.

The rearrangement links TRBV11-2 to TRBJ2-1, with a weak D call TRBD2 (5 bases). In germline, CDR1 is SGHAT, CDR2 FQNNGV. The V and J ends lost 1 base and 1 base respectively, with 5 bases between them. This CDR3 is built from 14 residues. CDR3 coding DNA: TGTGCCAGCAGCTTAGCGGGGTCCTACAATGAGCAGTTCTTC. This codes for CASSLAGSYNEQFF. Based on the CDR3 plus reference TRBV11-2 and TRBJ2-1, the full variable domain is EAGVAQSPRYKIIEKRQSVAFWCNPISGHATLYWYQQILGQGPKLLIQFQNNGVVDDSQLPKDRFSAERLKGVDSTLKIQPAKLEDSAVYLCASSLAGSYNEQFFGPGTRLTVL.

The table lists this clone with a few counts. In DNA form, the CDR3 reads TGTGCCAGCAGTCGACCGGGACAGACCTCGAGCTCCTACGAGCAGTACTTC. Its translation is CASSRPGQTSSSYEQYF. The chain uses TRBV28 and TRBJ2-7; 7 bases are shared with TRBD1. The CDR3 loop spans 17 amino acids. Germline V gene sequence: CDR1 MDHEN, CDR2 SYDVKM. The J segment lost 0 bases and the V segment lost 5 bases, leaving 13 bases of the junction unmatched.

The chain uses TRBV28 and TRBJ1-5; D is unresolved. The V gene's germline CDR1 is MDHEN and CDR2 SYDVKM. The CDR3 runs 14 residues. V dropped 8 bases and J dropped 4 bases, with 15 bases sitting between them. The CDR3, as DNA: TGTGCCAGCGGGCAGATCCTTCGTAATCAGCCCCAGCATTTT. It encodes CASGQILRNQPQHF.

This sequence joins TRBV28 and TRBJ1-2; D is undetermined. This CDR3 is built from 14 residues. Deletions cut 10 bases from V and 5 bases from J, with 20 bases between. Germline V CDR1 and CDR2: MDHEN, SYDVKM. CDR3 region: CATLAAGVWYGYTF. Here the CDR3 DNA reads TGTGCCACCCTAGCGGCAGGCGTGTGGTATGGCTACACCTTC.

This clone was seen just once. The chain links TRBV7-9 to TRBJ1-3; D is ambiguous. The CDR3 contains 14 residues. Germline-derived CDR1 and CDR2 are SEHNR and FQNEAQ (reference sequence). V was shortened by 4 bases and J by 4 bases, with 11 bases between the two germline ends. In DNA, the CDR3 is TGTGCCAGCAGCTATGTAAGCAGGGGAAACACCATATATTTT. Its protein is CASSYVSRGNTIYF. The full variable domain, completed using reference TRBV7-9 and TRBJ1-3, is DTGVSQNPRHKITKRGQNVTFRCDPISEHNRLYWYRQTLGQGPEFLTYFQNEAQLEKSRLLSDRFSAERPKGSFSTLEIQRTEQGDSAMYLCASSYVSRGNTIYFGEGSWLTVV.

This sequence joins TRBV7-8 and TRBJ2-7; D is ambiguous. The germline V and J ends were trimmed by 0 bases and 3 bases, with 12 bases remaining between them. Per germline, CDR1 SGHVS and CDR2 FQNEAQ. The CDR3 loop spans 15 amino acids. The CDR3 here is CASSLAGLVNYEQYV. The CDR3 nucleotides are TGTGCCAGCAGCTTAGCTGGATTAGTAAACTACGAGCAGTACGTC.

The genes are TRBV9 and TRBJ1-4; D uncertain. CDR3 length: 13 residues. Deletions cut 1 base from V and 8 bases from J, with 9 bases between. CDR1 and CDR2 from the germline V gene are SGDLS and YYNGEE. The DNA of the CDR3 is TGTGCCAGCAGCGTATGGGGAGGAGAAAAACTGTTTTTT. This sequence encodes CASSVWGGEKLFF.

The rearrangement uses TRBV28 and TRBJ2-1, with 9 bases aligning to TRBD2. This CDR3 is built from 16 residues. Unmatched junction bases numbered 17, after V lost 8 bases and J lost 9 bases. In germline, CDR1 is MDHEN, CDR2 SYDVKM. The CDR3: CASHDPPAGGRGEQFF. The CDR3 DNA follows: TGTGCCAGCCACGACCCCCCAGCGGGGGGCCGGGGTGAGCAGTTCTTC. The whole variable domain, remainder taken from reference TRBV28 and TRBJ2-1, is DVKVTQSSRYLVKRTGEKVFLECVQDMDHENMFWYRQDPGLGLRLIYFSYDVKMKEKGDIPEGYSVSREKKERFSLILESASTNQTSMYLCASHDPPAGGRGEQFFGPGTRLTVL.

The chain recombines TRBV11-2 with TRBJ2-7, with unresolved D. V lost 5 bases and J lost 2, with 10 bases in between. The CDR3 consists of 13 residues. CDR1 is SGHAT and CDR2 is FQNNGV in the germline V gene. CDR3 amino acids: CASSTGPTYEQYF. CDR3 in DNA: TGTGCCAGCAGCACCGGACCGACCTACGAGCAGTACTTC.

The genes are TRBV5-5 and TRBJ1-2; the D is unclear. The CDR3 has 17 amino acids. Per germline, CDR1 SGHKS and CDR2 YYEKEE (reference sequence). Trimming stripped 0 bases from V and 0 bases from J, with 15 bases between. The CDR3 DNA reads as TGTGCCAGCAGCTTGGGATGGTTTGCAGGAACTAACTATGGCTACACCTTC. Translating gives CASSLGWFAGTNYGYTF.